This passage covers 21 T cell receptor beta chains from one sample sequenced in a study of OX40 agonist ivuxolimab in advanced cancers. The repertoire was sequenced with immunoSEQ multiplex PCR; TCRdb's copy has only in-frame clones and lacks some. The table records some 32,000 clones, roughly 84% of them present only once. The source material was CD4+ or CD8+ T cells sorted from blood, sampled in a trial of the OX40 agonist ivuxolimab. These receptor sequences come from an adult with an advanced solid tumor such as melanoma, head and neck, liver or kidney cancer.

Remarks on this clone: At one end, the junction sequence differs from germline, possibly due to a read error. The chain employs TRBV7-9 and TRBJ1-2, with 10 bases fitting TRBD1. The CDR3 totals 15 residues. Per germline, CDR1 SEHNR and CDR2 FQNEAQ (reference sequence). The CDR3 spells CASSVAGTGDYGYTF. The DNA for the CDR3 is TGTGCCAGCAGCGTAGCCGGGACAGGGGACTATGGCTACACCTTC.

The CDR3: CATSPKMGQRYTDTQYF. For the CDR3, the DNA is TGTGCCACCAGCCCGAAAATGGGGCAGCGGTACACAGATACGCAGTATTTT. V is TRBV15 and J is TRBJ2-3; possibly TRBD1 or TRBD2 for D (5 bases each). The length of the CDR3 is 17 residues. Looked up from germline, CDR1 is LNHNV and CDR2 is YYDKDF (reference sequence). Trimming pared 5 bases from V and 2 bases from J, leaving 20 bases between.

In this sample, this clone turned up a few times. The chain employs TRBV27 and TRBJ2-3; D unclear. The CDR3 extends over 12 amino acids. The germline V and J ends were trimmed by 8 bases and 4 bases, with 10 bases remaining between them. CDR1 MNHEY and CDR2 SMNVEV come from the germline V gene (reference sequence). This CDR3 is CASWVGSDTQYF. In DNA, the CDR3 is TGTGCCAGCTGGGTGGGGTCAGATACGCAGTATTTT.

A single count supports this clone. The CDR3 region has the DNA TGTGCCAGCAGCTTATGGGCGGACAATCAGCCCCAGCATTTT. Translating it yields CASSLWADNQPQHF. The rearrangement links TRBV7-9 to TRBJ1-5; no definite D call. The CDR3 is made up of 14 amino acids. Deletions cut 2 bases from V and 3 bases from J, with 8 bases between. The germline V gene has CDR1 SEHNR and CDR2 FQNEAQ (reference sequence). The whole variable domain, filled in from reference TRBV7-9 and TRBJ1-5, reads DTGVSQNPRHKITKRGQNVTFRCDPISEHNRLYWYRQTLGQGPEFLTYFQNEAQLEKSRLLSDRFSAERPKGSFSTLEIQRTEQGDSAMYLCASSLWADNQPQHFGDGTRLSIL.

The chain recombines TRBV7-2 with TRBJ2-7, with 8 bases lining up with TRBD2. Trimming at V came to 5 bases and at J to 6 bases, leaving 6 bases not matched to a gene. The CDR3 loop spans 13 amino acids. The germline gives CDR1 SGHTA, CDR2 FQGNSA. The CDR3 region is CASSPGGGGEQYF. The CDR3 bases are TGTGCCAGCAGCCCCGGGGGGGGCGGCGAGCAGTACTTC.

The rearrangement links TRBV10-3 to TRBJ2-7; weak D call: TRBD2 (6 bases). CDR1 is ENHRY, CDR2 SYGVKD, per germline. The CDR3 has 14 residues. V was clipped by 4 bases and J by 4 bases, with 14 bases between them. CDR3 nucleotide sequence: TGTGCCATCAGTGCGGAAGGAGCGGGTTACGAGCAGTACTTC. This gives the protein CAISAEGAGYEQYF.

For the CDR3, the DNA is TGTGCCAGCAGTTACCCTCAGGGGGGCACTGAAGCTTTCTTT. It codes for CASSYPQGGTEAFF. The chain links TRBV6-6 to TRBJ1-1; TRBD1 matches at 7 bases. CDR1 is MNHNY, CDR2 SVGAGI, per germline (reference sequence). The CDR3 spans 14 residues. V was clipped by 2 bases and J by 4 bases; unmatched bases: 4.

V gene TRBV5-4 combines with J gene TRBJ2-7; the D gene is possibly TRBD2 (6 bases). The germline V and J ends were trimmed by 1 base and 7 bases, with 9 bases remaining between them. CDR3 length: 12 amino acids. Germline-derived CDR1 and CDR2 are SGHNT and YYREEE (reference sequence). CDR3 region: CASSLSAGEQYF. The CDR3, as DNA: TGTGCCAGCAGCTTGTCTGCGGGGGAGCAGTACTTC.

This chain links TRBV7-8 with TRBJ2-2; D uncertain. Trimming took off 2 bases at V and 6 bases at J, with 7 bases between the two ends. There are 13 residues in the CDR3. CDR1 is SGHVS and CDR2 is FQNEAQ in the germline V gene. CDR3 nucleotide sequence: TGTGCCAGCAGCTTAAGTGGCCCCGGGGAGCTGTTTTTT. It translates to CASSLSGPGELFF.

The rearrangement links TRBV6-5 to TRBJ2-2; 9 bases line up with TRBD2. The CDR3 is 13 amino acids. The V segment lost 8 bases and the J segment 6 bases; nucleotides outside the gene matches: 4. Germline CDR1 reads MNHEY; CDR2 reads SVGAGI. The CDR3 sequence: CASQRGDSGELFF. The DNA of the CDR3 is TGTGCCAGCCAGCGGGGGGACTCCGGGGAGCTGTTTTTT.

This clone is medium-sized. This rearrangement joins TRBV6-4 to TRBJ2-3, with 14 bases identical to TRBD2. J lost 4 bases, V lost 6 bases, and 6 bases had no gene match. CDR1 MRHNA and CDR2 SNTAGT come from the germline V gene. The CDR3 is 16 amino acids. As DNA, the CDR3 is TGTGCCAGCAGCGAAGGACTAGCGGGAGGCTCAGATACGCAGTATTTT. This gives the protein CASSEGLAGGSDTQYF.

V and J are TRBV6-4 and TRBJ1-2; 12 bases match TRBD1. V lost 6 bases, J lost 4 bases, and 6 bases stayed unmatched. The CDR3 runs to 15 residues. Germline V lookup: CDR1 MRHNA, CDR2 SNTAGT. CDR3 coding DNA: TGTGCCAGCAGGAAGGGACAGGGGGCTGTCTATGGCTACACCTTC. Its protein product is CASRKGQGAVYGYTF.

This clone came up a few times. The rearrangement uses TRBV27 and TRBJ2-7; TRBD1 might be the D (6 bases). This CDR3 comprises 14 residues. Germline CDR1 and CDR2: MNHEY and SMNVEV (reference sequence). V was clipped by 7 bases and J by 2 bases, with 15 bases between them. The CDR3 region has the DNA TGTGCCAGCAACCGGGCAGGGGCTCCCTACGAGCAGTACTTC. This codes for CASNRAGAPYEQYF.

The count of this clone is one. The V call is TRBV25-1, the J call TRBJ1-1; D remains unclear. V gave up 5 bases and J gave up 1 base, with 5 bases separating them. This CDR3 is built from 12 residues. Germline V gives CDR1 MGHDK, CDR2 SYGVNS. The CDR3 here is CASSLTNTEAFF. The CDR3 DNA reads TGTGCCAGCAGTTTGACGAACACTGAAGCTTTCTTT. The variable domain in full, with the rest retrieved from reference TRBV25-1 and TRBJ1-1, is EADIYQTPRYLVIGTGKKITLECSQTMGHDKMYWYQQDPGMELHLIHYSYGVNSTEKGDLSSESTVSRIRTEHFPLTLESARPSHTSQYLCASSLTNTEAFFGQGTRLTVV.

The rearrangement joins TRBV5-5 to TRBJ2-3; D not resolved. The CDR3 is made up of 13 amino acids. The germline V and J ends were trimmed by 2 bases and 4 bases, with 8 bases remaining between them. Germline V lookup: CDR1 SGHKS, CDR2 YYEKEE (reference sequence). The CDR3 DNA reads as TGTGCCAGCAGCTTAGGAGTGGCAGATACGCAGTATTTT. Amino acid sequence: CASSLGVADTQYF.

The V gene is TRBV5-4, the J gene TRBJ2-3; 7 bases map to TRBD1. Germline-derived CDR1 and CDR2 are SGHNT and YYREEE (reference sequence). After removal of 1 base from V and 2 bases from J, the junction contained 10 bases not matched to a gene. The CDR3 is 17 amino acids. CDR3 coding DNA: TGTGCCAGCAGCTTGCGGTTTGAAACAGGGGACACAGATACGCAGTATTTT. This codes for CASSLRFETGDTDTQYF.

This chain uses TRBV5-1 with TRBJ2-4; 8 nucleotides align to TRBD1. V lost 0 bases, J lost 1 base, and 3 bases stayed unmatched. CDR1 is SGHRS and CDR2 is YFSETQ in the germline V gene. The CDR3 loop spans 16 amino acids. CDR3 in amino acids: CASSLGQGAAKNIQYF. For the CDR3, the DNA is TGCGCCAGCAGCTTGGGGCAGGGGGCGGCCAAAAACATTCAGTACTTC.

This rearrangement joins TRBV2 to TRBJ1-2; D call uncertain. The CDR3 spans 13 residues. From germline, CDR1 is SNHLY and CDR2 FYNNEI. The ends were cut back, 0 bases at V and 5 bases at J, with 7 bases in the middle. In nucleotides, the CDR3 is TGTGCCAGCAGTGAAGCGGCGGGGTATGGCTACACCTTC. This sequence encodes CASSEAAGYGYTF.

The rearrangement links TRBV28 to TRBJ2-3; 9 nucleotides line up with TRBD1. The J segment lost 6 bases and the V segment lost 4 bases, leaving 17 bases of the junction unmatched. CDR3 length: 18 residues. Germline CDR1 MDHEN, CDR2 SYDVKM. The CDR3 DNA sequence: TGTGCCAGCAGTTCGCCTGTTCTAAGGGACAGGGACGCGGATACGCAGTATTTT. Protein product: CASSSPVLRDRDADTQYF.

As for this clone: This sample includes further DNA sequences coding for the same CDR3. This sequence joins TRBV6-6 and TRBJ1-1; no definite D call. CDR1 is MNHNY, CDR2 SVGAGI, per germline (reference sequence). V was cut by 7 bases and J by 1 base, with 13 bases left in between. The CDR3 covers 14 residues. Here the CDR3 reads CASTLPQENTEAFF. The CDR3 DNA is TGTGCCAGCACCCTACCCCAGGAGAACACTGAAGCTTTCTTT.

The V gene is TRBV7-9, the J gene TRBJ2-7; no definite D call. The CDR3 totals 14 residues. In germline, CDR1 is SEHNR, CDR2 FQNEAQ (reference sequence). Between the trimmed V and J ends, which lost 2 bases and 0 bases, there was a span of 8 bases. Here the CDR3 DNA reads TGTGCCAGCAGCTTATCTGGGATCTCCTACGAGCAGTACTTC. It is translated as CASSLSGISYEQYF.